This T cell receptor (beta chain) comes out of a study of OX40 agonist ivuxolimab in advanced cancers. Whole-study findings and limits: No antigen was identified for the clonally expanded peripheral T cells. Certain nonresponders likewise exhibited a low normalized T-cell clonal expansion.

Only in-frame clones appear in the TCRdb table, and some are missing; sequencing was by immunoSEQ multiplex PCR. The data show more than 50,000 clones, roughly 88% seen once. With respect to this clone: Its specificity is not known.

Germline V CDR1 and CDR2: MDHEN, SYDVKM. CDR3 length: 12 residues. Trimming took 3 bases from V and 6 from J, leaving 9 bases between them. The chain carries TRBV28 and TRBJ2-7, with D maybe TRBD1 (5 bases). This TCR was recovered from an adult with an advanced solid tumor such as melanoma, head and neck, liver or kidney cancer. The sample here was CD4+ or CD8+ T cells sorted from blood, taken in a trial of the OX40 agonist ivuxolimab. CDR3 bases: TGTGCCAGCAGTTTGACAGTCGGCGAGCAGTACTTC. Translated: CASSLTVGEQYF.